A selection of T cell receptor beta chains follows, all from one sample in a study of blood T cell repertoires in COVID-19. Data came from immunoSEQ multiplex PCR; TCRdb stores just in-frame clones and leaves some out. Among nearly 200,000 clones listed, 80% to 85% were seen once. Material: PBMCs or T cells enriched from blood (not recorded which). Receptors were obtained from a man in his forties or fifties who had recovered from COVID-19. The CDR3 runs from the conserved cysteine through the conserved F or W. The D gene is left open where the match is weak. Only part of the rows carry a size: once, few, many, or a class if the clone is expanded.

clone size	V gene	D gene	J gene	CDR3 DNA	CDR3 protein
NA	TRBV9	TRBD2	TRBJ2-7	TGTGCCAGCAGCCCGGGGGGGGTTTCTGGCTGGGAAGAAGAGGGCGAGCAGTACTTC	CASSPGGVSGWEEEGEQYF
NA	TRBV30	NA	TRBJ1-6	TGTGCCTGCCAAACCATGGAGAATAATTCACCCCTCCACTTT	CACQTMENNSPLHF
once	TRBV27	TRBD1	TRBJ1-4	TGTGCCAGCAAATTCACAGGGGTTATTAATGAAAAACTGTTTTTT	CASKFTGVINEKLFF
NA	TRBV30	TRBD1	TRBJ1-5	TGTGCCTGGAGTCCACAGGGGGCTCGTCAGCCCCAGCATTTT	CAWSPQGARQPQHF
many	TRBV2	TRBD1	TRBJ2-7	TGTGCCAGCAGCGGGGACAGGGGAAACGAGCAGTACTTC	CASSGDRGNEQYF
NA	TRBV5-1	NA	TRBJ1-3	TGCGCCAGCAGCCCTGGGCCTGGAAACACCATATATTTT	CASSPGPGNTIYF
NA	TRBV5-1	NA	TRBJ2-3	TGCGCCAGCAGCCCAGTTGGAGATACGCAGTATTTT	CASSPVGDTQYF
NA	TRBV27	NA	TRBJ2-3	TGTGCCAGCAGTTTAATGGGGGCGAACACAGATACGCAGTATTTT	CASSLMGANTDTQYF
few	TRBV4-2	TRBD2	TRBJ2-3	TGTGCCAGCAGCCAAGTCGTTAGCGGGGGACCCCCTGGCACAGATACGCAGTATTTT	CASSQVVSGGPPGTDTQYF
NA	TRBV6-8	NA	TRBJ1-3	TGTGCCAGCAGTTACGGGCCCCCCAAGGCACCATTCTCTGGAAACACCATATATTTT	CASSYGPPKAPFSGNTIYF
NA	TRBV30	NA	TRBJ1-4	TGTGCCTGGAGTGTACAGGGAAGAGAAAAACTGTTTTTT	CAWSVQGREKLFF
many	TRBV7-9	NA	TRBJ2-1	TGTGCCAGCAGCTTAGCGCGAAGTGAGCAGTTCTTC	CASSLARSEQFF
NA	TRBV6-5	NA	TRBJ1-6	TGTGCCAGCAGTTACCTGCCAGGAACCGATAATTCACCCCTCCACTTT	CASSYLPGTDNSPLHF
once	TRBV28	TRBD1	TRBJ1-2	TGTGCCAGCAGTTTAGGGGCAGGGGGGTATGGCTACACCTTC	CASSLGAGGYGYTF
NA	TRBV3-1/TRBV3-2	NA	TRBJ1-2	TGTGCCAGCAGCCAAATGCCTGGACAGAGCTATGGCTACACCTTC	CASSQMPGQSYGYTF
NA	TRBV7-2	NA	TRBJ1-1	TGTGCCAGCAGCTCGGGGACATCCGGGCAAGCTTTCTTT	CASSSGTSGQAFF
once	TRBV5-1	NA	TRBJ1-1	TGCGCCAGCAGCTTAGATACAGGGAGTATGAACACTGAAGCTTTCTTT	CASSLDTGSMNTEAFF
NA	TRBV19	NA	TRBJ1-2	TGTGCCAGTAGCATCGGACAGTACTATGGCTACACCTTC	CASSIGQYYGYTF
NA	TRBV28	NA	TRBJ2-1	TGTGCCAGCAGTTCGGACATTTACAATGAGCAGTTCTTC	CASSSDIYNEQFF
NA	TRBV5-1	NA	TRBJ1-1	TGCGCCAGCAGCTTGTTGAGTGCCCATGAAGCTTTCTTT	CASSLLSAHEAFF
NA	TRBV2	NA	TRBJ1-2	TGTGCCAGCACCCGAAATCCCCCTGGGGCAGCCTATGGCTACACCTTC	CASTRNPPGAAYGYTF
once	TRBV6-5	TRBD1	TRBJ1-1	TGTGCCAGCAGACCCCGGACAGGAGAAGCTTTCTTT	CASRPRTGEAFF
NA	TRBV5-1	NA	TRBJ2-1	TGCGCCAGCAGCTTGGCCAGTTCGGGGACCTACAATGAGCAGTTCTTC	CASSLASSGTYNEQFF
NA	TRBV19	NA	TRBJ1-2	TGTGCCAGTAGTATCGATAGTAGAATCTATGGCTACACCTTC	CASSIDSRIYGYTF
few	TRBV10-3	TRBD2	TRBJ2-1	TGTGCCATCAGTGGAGCGGGGGGGCGTCTGGACTTTTACAATGAGCAGTTCTTC	CAISGAGGRLDFYNEQFF
NA	TRBV7-9	TRBD2	TRBJ2-3	TGTGCCAGCAGCTGGACTAGCGGGGGTAGGACAGATACGCAGTATTTT	CASSWTSGGRTDTQYF
NA	TRBV19	TRBD1	TRBJ1-5	TGTGCCAGTAGTATCCGGACAGGGGGAGCAGGCAATCAGCCCCAGCATTTT	CASSIRTGGAGNQPQHF
once	TRBV9	NA	TRBJ1-3	TGTGCCAGCAGCCCCTATGTAAGAAACACCATATATTTT	CASSPYVRNTIYF
NA	TRBV30	NA	TRBJ1-2	TGTGCCTGGACCCCCGGAGTCTTC	CAWTPGVF
NA	TRBV7-8	NA	TRBJ1-3	TGTGCCAGCAGCTTAGACAGGGTCGAAAGAAACACCATATATTTT	CASSLDRVERNTIYF
NA	TRBV5-1	TRBD1	TRBJ1-1	TGCGCCAGCAGCCTGGGGATTTGGGACAGTTTGAACACTGAAGCTTTCTTT	CASSLGIWDSLNTEAFF
NA	TRBV5-4	NA	TRBJ1-2	TGTGCCAGCAGCTTGGCCGGGGGTGGCTATGGCTACACCTTC	CASSLAGGGYGYTF
once	TRBV6-5	TRBD1	TRBJ1-5	TGTGCCAGCAGTAAAACAGGGGTACCCAATCAGCCCCAGCATTTT	CASSKTGVPNQPQHF
once	TRBV6-2/TRBV6-3	NA	TRBJ1-5	TGTGCCAGCAGTTACGCATCGGGTTTCTATCAGCCCCAGCATTTT	CASSYASGFYQPQHF
few	TRBV6-2/TRBV6-3	TRBD1	TRBJ2-2	TGTGCCAGCAGTCCCCGGACAGGTACGAACACCGGGGAGCTGTTTTTT	CASSPRTGTNTGELFF
NA	TRBV11-1	NA	TRBJ2-5	TGTGCCAGCAGCTCCCGGGGTATCCAAGAGACCCAGTACTTC	CASSSRGIQETQYF
NA	TRBV4-1	NA	TRBJ1-3	TGCGCCAGCAGCCAAGGGCTTTCTGGGAGCTCTGGAAACACCATATATTTT	CASSQGLSGSSGNTIYF
NA	TRBV11-2	TRBD1	TRBJ1-5	TGTGCCAGCAGCCAAGACAGGGGAGGGGATCAGCCCCAGCATTTT	CASSQDRGGDQPQHF
NA	TRBV30	NA	TRBJ1-4	TGTGCCTGGAATCAAGGGGCGGGGAATGAAAAACTGTTTTTT	CAWNQGAGNEKLFF
once	TRBV5-8	NA	TRBJ2-3	TGTGCCAGCAGCTTGGCCGGGTTACGGGGGGATACGCAGTATTTT	CASSLAGLRGDTQYF
NA	TRBV7-8	TRBD1	TRBJ1-1	TGTGCCAGCAGCTTAGGGGACAGGGGGCTCCAAGCTGAAGCTTTCTTT	CASSLGDRGLQAEAFF
NA	TRBV10-2	TRBD1	TRBJ1-5	TGCGCCAGCAGAGGGACAGAGAGCGTGACCCAGCATTTT	CASRGTESVTQHF
NA	TRBV7-9	NA	TRBJ2-7	TGTGCCAGCAGCGTCGGACTACCCGAGCAGTACTTC	CASSVGLPEQYF
NA	TRBV19	NA	TRBJ2-2	TGTGCCAGTAGTGCCAGGGTCACCGGGGAGCTGTTTTTT	CASSARVTGELFF